Following are 27 T cell receptor beta chains from one sample sequenced in a study of breast tumors, draining lymph nodes, adjacent tissues. Axillary draining lymph nodes of breast cancer patients supplied the node samples. TCRdb processed the multiplex PCR reads anew with MiXCR; each CDR3 protein has one entry. The table shows over 200,000 distinct CDR3 sequences, with around 35% occurring only once. Material: axillary lymph node tissue. Source of these receptors: a female donor with breast cancer. Some clones in this sample may be carry-over from other donors' samples.

This clonotype was observed many times. This sequence joins TRBV7-9 and TRBJ1-3; D gene unclear. V was clipped by 5 bases and J by 4 bases, with 9 bases between them. This CDR3 has 13 residues. Germline values: CDR1 SEHNR, CDR2 FQNEAQ (reference sequence). CDR3 in amino acids: CASSGGLGNTIYF. CDR3 nucleotide sequence: TGTGCCAGCAGCGGAGGACTCGGAAACACCATATATTTT. Variable domain in full (rest from reference TRBV7-9 and TRBJ1-3): DTGVSQNPRHKITKRGQNVTFRCDPISEHNRLYWYRQTLGQGPEFLTYFQNEAQLEKSRLLSDRFSAERPKGSFSTLEIQRTEQGDSAMYLCASSGGLGNTIYFGEGSWLTVV.

In this sample, this clonotype turned up many times. The CDR3 region is CATSRDLGGLAGDHNEQFF. The CDR3 DNA is TGTGCCACCAGCAGAGATTTAGGGGGACTAGCGGGAGACCACAATGAGCAGTTCTTC. This rearrangement joins TRBV15 to TRBJ2-1; 14 bases align to TRBD2. Germline assignment: CDR1 LNHNV and CDR2 YYDKDF (reference sequence). The length of the CDR3 is 19 residues. The V segment lost 0 bases and the J segment 5 bases; nucleotides outside the gene matches: 9.

The table lists this clonotype with many counts. This chain uses TRBV2 with TRBJ2-5; 7 nucleotides line up with TRBD2. This CDR3 spans 15 amino acids. Germline CDR1 reads SNHLY; CDR2 reads FYNNEI. The J segment lost 2 bases and the V segment lost 2 bases, leaving 5 bases of the junction unmatched. CDR3 DNA: TGTGCCAGCAGTGAAAAACTAGCGAGACAAGAGACCCAGTACTTC. Amino acids: CASSEKLARQETQYF.

Ten or more counts support this clonotype. It may be a read error: a sequence one base away is much more abundant. J is TRBJ2-7 and V is TRBV20-1, with 9 bases fitting TRBD2. Germline values: CDR1 DFQATT, CDR2 SNEGSKA (reference sequence). This CDR3 has 14 amino acids. J gave up 6 bases and V 3 bases, and 9 bases lay outside the gene matches. This CDR3 is CSASRASGNPEQYF. In DNA form, the CDR3 reads TGCAGTGCTAGTAGGGCTAGCGGGAATCCCGAGCAGTACTTC.

This clonotype was counted ten times or more. The rearrangement joins TRBV4-2 to TRBJ1-2; TRBD1 is a possible D gene (5 bases). The CDR3 totals 13 residues. With 3 bases removed from V and 7 bases from J, the gap between germline ends came to 12 bases. Per germline, CDR1 LGHNA and CDR2 YNFKEQ. CDR3 coding DNA: TGTGCCAGCAGCCACTCCAGGGACTCTGGCTACACCTTC. It yields the protein CASSHSRDSGYTF.

This clonotype appeared many times. The rearrangement uses TRBV19 and TRBJ1-2, with D perhaps TRBD1 (5 bases). The CDR3 has 12 amino acids. V was cut by 5 bases and J by 8 bases, with 12 bases left in between. Germline CDR1 and CDR2: LNHDA and SQIVND (reference sequence). The CDR3 protein is CASSPQGRGYTF. CDR3 DNA: TGTGCCAGTAGTCCGCAGGGTAGGGGCTACACCTTC.

This clonotype appeared once. A junction boundary mismatches the germline segment, possibly from a read error. The chain joins TRBV4-1 to TRBJ1-4, with D unresolved. Germline CDR1 is MGHRA and CDR2 is YSYEKL. This CDR3 contains 15 residues. CDR3 residues: CAGSHLIITTEKLFF. DNA for the CDR3: TGCGCCGGCAGCCATCTGATCATCACAACTGAAAAACTGTTTTTT.

Of note for this clonotype: Its ends do not fully match the called genes, so a read error is possible. The V gene is TRBV6-5, the J gene TRBJ1-2; weak D call: TRBD1 (6 bases). The CDR3 is 13 amino acids. Germline V gene lookup returns CDR1 MNHEY and CDR2 SVGAGI. CDR3 in amino acids: CASSHSGAEGYTF. DNA for the CDR3: TGTGCCAGCAGTCACTCGGGGGCAGAGGGCTACACCTTC.

This clonotype was seen only a few times. The chain's CDR3 is CASSIGLGGPNTEAFF. CDR3 nucleotides: TGTGCCAGTAGTATTGGGTTGGGGGGCCCGAACACTGAAGCTTTCTTT. The genes are TRBV19 and TRBJ1-1; TRBD1 is a possible D gene (6 bases). Per the germline V gene, CDR1 is LNHDA and CDR2 is SQIVND (reference sequence). The V and J ends lost 3 bases and 1 base respectively, with 15 bases between them. There are 16 residues in the CDR3.

This clonotype appeared many times. The CDR3 DNA is TGTGCCAGCAGCTTGGGCGTGCACTTCCCAGATACGCAGTATTTT. Its translation: CASSLGVHFPDTQYF. The V call is TRBV5-8, the J call TRBJ2-3, with no clear D. The V end was cut by 0 bases, the J end by 4 bases, with 12 bases between. Germline V CDR1 and CDR2: SGHTS, YDEGEE. This CDR3 is built from 15 residues.

This clonotype was seen ten or more times. The rearrangement links TRBV20-1 to TRBJ1-6; unclear D gene. The CDR3 covers 15 residues. V was shortened by 6 bases and J by 0 bases, with 12 bases between the two germline ends. Germline V gene sequence: CDR1 DFQATT, CDR2 SNEGSKA (reference sequence). The CDR3 sequence is CSAVDGSSYNSPLHF. The CDR3 DNA reads as TGCAGTGCAGTAGACGGTAGCTCCTATAATTCACCCCTCCACTTT.

This clonotype was counted at least ten times. This chain connects TRBV20-1 to TRBJ2-5, with 8 bases identical to TRBD2. Germline trimming cut 0 bases from V and 5 bases from J; bases unmatched to any gene: 14. The CDR3 is made up of 17 amino acids. Germline V gives CDR1 DFQATT, CDR2 SNEGSKA (reference sequence). For the CDR3, the DNA is TGCAGTGCTAGAGATGATGGGGCGGGCGGGGGGTGGGAGACCCAGTACTTC. Residues: CSARDDGAGGGWETQYF.

On this clonotype itself: A much larger clone differs from this one at a single base, so this may be a read error. The chain employs TRBV9 and TRBJ2-3; 8 positions match TRBD2. CDR1 and CDR2 from the germline V gene are SGDLS and YYNGEE. CDR3 length: 15 residues. The CDR3 here is CASSVSGRVADTRYF. Here the CDR3 DNA reads TGTGCCAGCAGCGTCAGCGGGAGAGTCGCAGATACGCGGTATTTT.

This clonotype has just a few counts. The V gene is TRBV3-1, the J gene TRBJ2-2; possibly TRBD2 for D (5 bases). The CDR3 is 17 residues long. The V and J ends lost 0 bases and 0 bases respectively, with 11 bases between them. Germline CDR1 and CDR2: LGHDT and YNNKEL (reference sequence). The CDR3 protein is CASSQDRLASNTGELFF. Here the CDR3 DNA reads TGTGCCAGCAGCCAAGATCGCCTAGCTTCGAACACCGGGGAGCTGTTTTTT. Variable domain in full (rest from reference TRBV3-1 and TRBJ2-2): DTAVSQTPKYLVTQMGNDKSIKCEQNLGHDTMYWYKQDSKKFLKIMFSYNNKELIINETVPNRFSPKSPDKAHLNLHINSLELGDSAVYFCASSQDRLASNTGELFFGEGSRLTVL.

About this clonotype itself: It may be a read error: a sequence one base away is much more abundant. CDR3 nucleotides: TGCAGTGCTCTAGCGGGTAGGAATGAGCCGTTCTTC. As protein: CSALAGRNEPFF. This chain joins TRBV20-1 and TRBJ2-1, with 8 bases aligning to TRBD2. The CDR3 contains 12 residues. Germline assignment: CDR1 DFQATT and CDR2 SNEGSKA (reference sequence).

The chain couples TRBV27 to TRBJ1-2; D perhaps matches TRBD1 (5 bases). The CDR3 is 19 residues long. The germline V and J ends were trimmed by 2 bases and 7 bases, with 29 bases remaining between them. CDR1 MNHEY and CDR2 SMNVEV come from the germline V gene (reference sequence). This CDR3 reads CASSLRPPPVGALSGGYTF. In DNA form, the CDR3 reads TGTGCCAGCAGTTTAAGACCCCCTCCGGTAGGGGCCTTATCTGGTGGCTACACCTTC.

This clonotype was seen at least ten times. The chain recombines TRBV20-1 with TRBJ2-5; weak D call: TRBD1 (6 bases). CDR1 DFQATT and CDR2 SNEGSKA come from the germline V gene (reference sequence). The CDR3 is 14 amino acids. The germline V and J ends were trimmed by 8 bases and 5 bases, with 21 bases remaining between them. CDR3 in amino acids: CSSGVGTLLETQYF. The CDR3 bases are TGCAGTTCAGGGGTAGGGACGCTCTTGGAGACCCAGTACTTC.

In this sample, this clonotype turned up once. The chain links TRBV24-1 to TRBJ2-6, with 7 bases lining up with TRBD1. The ends lost 9 bases at V and 0 bases at J; junction bases unmatched: 7. The CDR3 runs to 16 residues. Germline assignment: CDR1 KGHDR and CDR2 SFDVKD. CDR3 protein: CATADRASSGANVLTF. CDR3 nucleotide sequence: TGTGCCACCGCCGACAGGGCGAGCTCTGGGGCCAACGTCCTGACTTTC.

The chain carries TRBV11-1 and TRBJ2-5; TRBD2 is a possible D gene (5 bases). The germline gives CDR1 SGHAT, CDR2 FQDESV (reference sequence). This CDR3 has 16 amino acids. Trimming shortened V by 1 base and J by 1 base, and 13 bases separated the two germline ends. CDR3 amino acids: CASSLGSAAAQETQYF. In DNA form, the CDR3 reads TGTGCCAGCAGCTTAGGATCAGCGGCGGCCCAAGAGACCCAGTACTTC.

The gene calls are TRBV12-3 or TRBV12-4 and TRBJ1-1; D call uncertain. V was shortened by 6 bases and J by 3 bases, with 8 bases between the two germline ends. The CDR3 has 12 amino acids. CDR3 loop: CASSRDYTEAFF. CDR3 nucleotide sequence: TGTGCCAGCAGCCGTGATTACACTGAAGCTTTCTTT.

The chain carries TRBV25-1 and TRBJ1-4; D not resolved. CDR3 length equals 13 residues. Per the germline V gene, CDR1 is MGHDK and CDR2 is SYGVNS. CDR3 nucleotides: TGTGCTAGAGATCCCACGGAGGGTGAAAAACTGTTTTTT. Translated, it gives CARDPTEGEKLFF.

This clonotype was detected many times. This chain links TRBV19 with TRBJ2-3; TRBD2 aligns across 11 bases. Germline CDR1 and CDR2: LNHDA and SQIVND (reference sequence). The CDR3 has 17 amino acids. The ends lost 6 bases at V and 0 bases at J; junction bases unmatched: 8. The chain's CDR3 is CASSSPWTSGSTDTQYF. CDR3 bases: TGTGCCAGTAGCTCCCCCTGGACTAGCGGGAGCACAGATACGCAGTATTTT.

This clonotype was counted many times. The chain employs TRBV29-1 and TRBJ2-3; D perhaps matches TRBD2 (5 bases). This CDR3 is 15 amino acids long. Trimming pared 4 bases from V and 0 bases from J, leaving 14 bases between. CDR1 is SQVTM and CDR2 is ANQGSEA in the germline V gene. The CDR3 DNA follows: TGCAGCGTTGCCGTTTCGGGATTTAGCACAGATACGCAGTATTTT. Translated, it gives CSVAVSGFSTDTQYF.

This clonotype showed up just once. The V and J genes are TRBV20-1 and TRBJ1-5; 8 bases match TRBD1. V lost 6 bases to trimming and J lost 6 bases; unmatched junction nucleotides: 13. The CDR3 runs to 15 residues. In germline, CDR1 is DFQATT, CDR2 SNEGSKA (reference sequence). The CDR3: CSARPRTGGTQPQHF. The CDR3 region has the DNA TGCAGTGCCAGACCCCGTACAGGGGGTACTCAGCCCCAGCATTTT.

This clonotype was observed many times. A much larger clone differs by one base, so this may be a read error. The chain is built from TRBV6-6 and TRBJ1-4; the D gene is possibly TRBD1 (5 bases). Germline CDR1 reads MNHNY; CDR2 reads SVGAGI (reference sequence). Trimming removed 5 bases at V and 5 bases at J, with 18 bases between. This CDR3 contains 16 residues. The CDR3 reads CASSHGLGTINEKLFF. CDR3 nucleotides: TGTGCCAGCAGTCACGGGTTAGGGACCATAAATGAAAAACTGTTTTTT.

The rearrangement uses TRBV7-8 and TRBJ2-3, with D unclear. Germline CDR1 is SGHVS and CDR2 is FQNEAQ. The CDR3 is made up of 11 amino acids. V shed 1 base and J shed 10 bases, with 6 bases lying between them. The DNA of the CDR3 is TGTGCCAGCAGCTTAGGGGTTGCGCAGTATTTT. This gives the protein CASSLGVAQYF.

This clonotype has only one observation. The rearrangement joins TRBV24-1 to TRBJ1-2; the D gene is possibly TRBD1 (5 bases). From germline, CDR1 is KGHDR and CDR2 SFDVKD. The CDR3 has 13 amino acids. V lost 2 bases to trimming and J lost 6 bases, with 9 bases between them. The CDR3 DNA sequence: TGTGCCACCAGTGATTCAGGGAGAGATGGCTACACCTTC. Translated, it gives CATSDSGRDGYTF.